This T cell receptor beta chain was retrieved from a study of cytomegalovirus exposure and HLA in healthy donors (dated by TCRdb to 2015 to 2018). Broadly, across the study: A later analysis indicated that the roughly 120 validation repertoires were generated on the platform also employed for the approximately 670 repertoires of the first cohort. The study aimed to test whether cataloging public T cell receptors could reveal signatures of past pathogen exposure. Besides the first cohort of about 730 subjects, a separate validation cohort made up of some 110 different subjects was used. High-throughput TCR immunosequencing, statistical association of individual TCRs with disease status, and machine learning were combined to predict cytomegalovirus infection status.

General conclusions and limits of the study: A total of about 150 TCR beta chains were listed by the study as associated with cytomegalovirus. Across donors, most TCR sequences were observed very rarely, whereas some public TCRs were present in many individuals. In both the original and validation cohorts, the classifier was reported to diagnose cytomegalovirus status with high specificity and sensitivity. A later analysis had no HLA typing for the validation cohort, so co-occurrence there was scored across all 130 or so repertoires. Three of the identified cytomegalovirus-associated TCR beta chains were confirmed in vitro to be specific for cytomegalovirus antigens. Subsequent analysis determined that TCRs grouped into clusters in the first cohort also showed a tendency toward co-occurrence across the 90 to 150 validation repertoires, and roughly 95% of cluster scores exceeded 0. The authors suggested that the approach could potentially be generalized to other disease states and immunological phenotypes.

The donors were included in the validation cohort of 90 to 150 subjects, a group kept apart from the roughly 700-subject first cohort. Notes on this clone: It has no known antigen specificity. Within one base of it there is no much larger clone, and no base qualities were kept. The identical CDR3 is also encoded by other nucleotide sequences in the sample.

The CDR3 numbers 13 residues from cysteine through phenylalanine. The DNA shown is the 39-base CDR3, in frame from base 1. Here V drops 6 bases and J drops 4 bases, and the junction holds 5 bases not matched to any gene. CDR1 and CDR2 were assigned from the germline V gene as KGHSH and LQKENI. The library was built by means of the immunoSEQ multiplex PCR assay. Per the original workflow: To diagnose cytomegalovirus status from the catalog of TCR beta chain sequences, a statistical classification framework was built. Held by TCRdb, this immuneACCESS table contains in-frame sequences only and omits some clones. Under half of the omission traces to an unresolved V gene where checked; the cause of the rest is unknown. That table supplies the V and J calls and clone size; D and trimming were determined from the DNA. The sample table lists approximately 70,000 clones, around 94% of them with a count of one. The leading ten clones occupy about 0.63% of the sample.

Material: PBMCs. This receptor was identified in a woman in her late teens or twenties in good health and CMV-seronegative. The sequence links TRBV18 to TRBJ2-7; 8 bases in between match TRBD1. The CDR3 reads as follows: CASSPQGAYEQYF. The nucleotide sequence reads TGTGCCAGCTCCCCTCAGGGGGCATACGAGCAGTACTTC.